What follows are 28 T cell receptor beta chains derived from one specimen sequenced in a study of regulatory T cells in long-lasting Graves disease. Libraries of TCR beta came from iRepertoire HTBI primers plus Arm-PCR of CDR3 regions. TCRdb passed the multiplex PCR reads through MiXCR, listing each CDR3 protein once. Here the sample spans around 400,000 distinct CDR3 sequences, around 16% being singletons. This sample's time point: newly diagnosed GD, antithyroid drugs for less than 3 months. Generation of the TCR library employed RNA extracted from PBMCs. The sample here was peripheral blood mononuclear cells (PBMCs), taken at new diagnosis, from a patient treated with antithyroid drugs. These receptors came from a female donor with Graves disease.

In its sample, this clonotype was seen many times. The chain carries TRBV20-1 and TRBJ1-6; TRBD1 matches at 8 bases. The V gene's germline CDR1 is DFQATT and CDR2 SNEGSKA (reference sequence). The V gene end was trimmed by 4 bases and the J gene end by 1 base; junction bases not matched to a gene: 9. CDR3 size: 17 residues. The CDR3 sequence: CSAKEGQGRSYNSPLHF. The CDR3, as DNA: TGCAGTGCTAAAGAAGGACAGGGACGTTCCTATAATTCACCCCTCCACTTT.

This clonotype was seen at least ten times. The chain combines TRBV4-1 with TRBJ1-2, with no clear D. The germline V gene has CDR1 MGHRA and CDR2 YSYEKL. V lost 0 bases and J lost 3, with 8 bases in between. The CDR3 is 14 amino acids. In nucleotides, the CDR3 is TGCGCCAGCAGCCAAGAGCCCGGTCACTATGGCTACACCTTC. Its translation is CASSQEPGHYGYTF.

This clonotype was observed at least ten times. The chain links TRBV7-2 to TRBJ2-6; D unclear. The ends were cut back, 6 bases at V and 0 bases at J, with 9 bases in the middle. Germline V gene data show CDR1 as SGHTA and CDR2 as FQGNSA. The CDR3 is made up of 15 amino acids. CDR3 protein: CASSKESSGANVLTF. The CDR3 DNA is TGTGCCAGCAGTAAAGAAAGCTCTGGGGCCAACGTCCTGACTTTC. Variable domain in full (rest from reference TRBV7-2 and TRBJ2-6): GAGVSQSPSNKVTEKGKDVELRCDPISGHTALYWYRQSLGQGLEFLIYFQGNSAPDKSGLPSDRFSAERTGGSVSTLTIQRTQQEDSAVYLCASSKESSGANVLTFGAGSRLTVL.

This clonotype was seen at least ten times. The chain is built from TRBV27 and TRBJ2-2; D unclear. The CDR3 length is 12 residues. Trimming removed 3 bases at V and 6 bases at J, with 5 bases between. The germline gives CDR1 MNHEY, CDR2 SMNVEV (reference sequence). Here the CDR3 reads CASSFRPGELFF. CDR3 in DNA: TGTGCCAGCAGTTTTCGCCCCGGGGAGCTGTTTTTT.

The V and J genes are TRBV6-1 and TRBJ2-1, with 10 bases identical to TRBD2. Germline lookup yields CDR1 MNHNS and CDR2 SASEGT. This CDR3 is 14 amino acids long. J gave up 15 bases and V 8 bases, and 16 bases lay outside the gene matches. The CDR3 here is CASGSGSGGPEVFF. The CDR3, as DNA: TGTGCCAGCGGGTCCGGTAGCGGGGGGCCCGAAGTGTTCTTC.

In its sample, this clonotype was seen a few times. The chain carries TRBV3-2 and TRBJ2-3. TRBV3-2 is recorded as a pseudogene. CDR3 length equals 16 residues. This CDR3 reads CASSQDPRPSTDTQYF. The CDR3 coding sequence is TGTGCCAGCAGCCAAGATCCGAGGCCTAGCACAGATACGCAGTATTTT.

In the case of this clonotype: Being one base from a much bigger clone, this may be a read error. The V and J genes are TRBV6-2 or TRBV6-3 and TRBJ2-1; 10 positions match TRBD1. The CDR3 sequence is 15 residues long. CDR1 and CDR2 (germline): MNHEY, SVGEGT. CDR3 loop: CASSDSTGGHNEQFF. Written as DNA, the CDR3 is TGTGCCAGCAGTGACTCGACAGGGGGCCACAATGAGCAGTTCTTC.

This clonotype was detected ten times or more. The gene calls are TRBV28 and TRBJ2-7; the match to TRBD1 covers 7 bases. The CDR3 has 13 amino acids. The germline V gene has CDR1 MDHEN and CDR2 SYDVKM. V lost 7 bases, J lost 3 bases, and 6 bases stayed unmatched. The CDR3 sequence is CASISGQSYEQYF. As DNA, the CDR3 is TGTGCCAGCATCTCGGGACAGAGCTACGAGCAGTACTTC.

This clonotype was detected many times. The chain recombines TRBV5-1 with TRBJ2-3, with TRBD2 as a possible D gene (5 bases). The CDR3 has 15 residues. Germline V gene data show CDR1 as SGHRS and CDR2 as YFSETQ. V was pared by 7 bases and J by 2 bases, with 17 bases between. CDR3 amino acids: CASSSTSGNTDTQYF. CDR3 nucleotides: TGCGCCAGCTCTTCCACCAGCGGTAACACAGATACGCAGTATTTT.

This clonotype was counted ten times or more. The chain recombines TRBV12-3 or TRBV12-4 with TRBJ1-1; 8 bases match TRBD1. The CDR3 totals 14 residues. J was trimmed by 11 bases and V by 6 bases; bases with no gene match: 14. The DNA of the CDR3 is TGTGCCAGCAGCAAACCCAGACAGGGGAGGTATGCTTTCTTT. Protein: CASSKPRQGRYAFF.

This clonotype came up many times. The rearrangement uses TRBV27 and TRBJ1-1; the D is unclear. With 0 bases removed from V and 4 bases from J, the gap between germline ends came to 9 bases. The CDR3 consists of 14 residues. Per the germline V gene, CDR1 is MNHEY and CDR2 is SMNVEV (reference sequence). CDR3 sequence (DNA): TGTGCCAGCAGTTTATCGTATATGGGCACTGAAGCTTTCTTT. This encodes CASSLSYMGTEAFF.

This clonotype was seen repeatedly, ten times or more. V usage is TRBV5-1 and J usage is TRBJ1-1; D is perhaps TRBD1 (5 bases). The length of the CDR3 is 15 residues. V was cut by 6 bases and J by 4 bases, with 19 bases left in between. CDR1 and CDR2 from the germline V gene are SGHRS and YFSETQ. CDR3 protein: CASIRDEGLATEAFF. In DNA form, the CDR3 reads TGCGCCAGCATCCGTGATGAGGGGCTGGCCACTGAAGCTTTCTTT.

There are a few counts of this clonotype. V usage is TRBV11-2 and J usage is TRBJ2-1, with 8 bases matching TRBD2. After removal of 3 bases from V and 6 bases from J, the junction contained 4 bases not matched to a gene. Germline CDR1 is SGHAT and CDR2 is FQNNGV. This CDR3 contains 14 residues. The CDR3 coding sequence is TGTGCCAGCAGCTTCGGGCGGGAGGTCAATGAGCAGTTCTTC. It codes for CASSFGREVNEQFF.

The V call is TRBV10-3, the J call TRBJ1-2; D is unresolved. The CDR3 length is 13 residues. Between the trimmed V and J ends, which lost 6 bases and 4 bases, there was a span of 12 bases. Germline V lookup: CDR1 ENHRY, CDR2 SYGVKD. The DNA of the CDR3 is TGTGCCATCAGGATTAACTCCTCCTATGGCTACACCTTC. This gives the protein CAIRINSSYGYTF.

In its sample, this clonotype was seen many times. CDR3 DNA: TGTGCCAGCAGCTTAGGGAGACAGGACACTTATGGCTACACCTTC. Translating it yields CASSLGRQDTYGYTF. V usage is TRBV7-9 and J usage is TRBJ1-2, with D possibly matching TRBD1 (6 bases). The CDR3 is 15 residues long. Trimming shortened V by 1 base and J by 5 bases, and 14 bases separated the two germline ends. CDR1 and CDR2 (germline): SEHNR, FQNEAQ (reference sequence).

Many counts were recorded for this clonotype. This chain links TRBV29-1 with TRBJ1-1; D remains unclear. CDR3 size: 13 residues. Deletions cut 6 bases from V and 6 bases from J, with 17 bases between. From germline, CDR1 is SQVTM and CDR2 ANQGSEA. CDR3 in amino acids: CSVSNYGAAEAFF. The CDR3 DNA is TGCAGCGTCTCTAACTATGGAGCGGCTGAAGCTTTCTTT.

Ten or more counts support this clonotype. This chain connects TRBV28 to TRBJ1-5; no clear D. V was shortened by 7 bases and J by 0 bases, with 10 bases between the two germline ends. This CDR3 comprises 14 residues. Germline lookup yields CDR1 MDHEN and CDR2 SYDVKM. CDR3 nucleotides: TGTGCCAGCACTGGCAGCAATAGCAATCAGCCCCAGCATTTT. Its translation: CASTGSNSNQPQHF.

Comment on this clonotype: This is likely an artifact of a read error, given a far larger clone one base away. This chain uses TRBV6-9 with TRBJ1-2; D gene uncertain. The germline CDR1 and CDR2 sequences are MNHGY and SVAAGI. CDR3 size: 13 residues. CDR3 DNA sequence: TGCGCCAGCAGTGCCGGACTGCCATATGGCTACACCTTC. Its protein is CASSAGLPYGYTF.

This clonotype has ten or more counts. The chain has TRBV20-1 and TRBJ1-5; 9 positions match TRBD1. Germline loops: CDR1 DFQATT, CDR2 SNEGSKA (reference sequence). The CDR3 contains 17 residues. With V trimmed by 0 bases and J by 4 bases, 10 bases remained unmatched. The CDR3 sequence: CSARDPATGGLNQPQHF. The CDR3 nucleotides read TGCAGTGCTAGAGATCCCGCGACAGGGGGGCTAAATCAGCCCCAGCATTTT.

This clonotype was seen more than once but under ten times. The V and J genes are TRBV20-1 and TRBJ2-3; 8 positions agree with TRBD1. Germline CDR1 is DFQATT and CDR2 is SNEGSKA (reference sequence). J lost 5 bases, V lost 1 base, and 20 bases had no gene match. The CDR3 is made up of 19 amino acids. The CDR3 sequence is CSARGVGVAQGARGDTQYF. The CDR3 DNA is TGCAGTGCTAGAGGTGTCGGGGTTGCGCAGGGGGCGCGGGGAGATACGCAGTATTTT.

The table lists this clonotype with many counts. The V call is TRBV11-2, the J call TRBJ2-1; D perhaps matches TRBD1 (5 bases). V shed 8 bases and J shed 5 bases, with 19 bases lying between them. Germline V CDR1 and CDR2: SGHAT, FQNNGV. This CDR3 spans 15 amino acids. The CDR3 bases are TGTGCCAGCGCGTCCGACAGAGTTTGGGACAATGAGCAGTTCTTC. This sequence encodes CASASDRVWDNEQFF.

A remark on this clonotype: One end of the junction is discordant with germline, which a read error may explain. The CDR3 sequence is CTSAAGSYNEQLF. The CDR3 DNA reads TGTACTAGTGCCGCAGGCTCCTACAATGAGCAGCTCTTC. The rearrangement links TRBV12-5 to TRBJ2-1; D is perhaps TRBD2 (5 bases). The germline gives CDR1 LGHNT, CDR2 FRNRAP. The CDR3 spans 13 residues.

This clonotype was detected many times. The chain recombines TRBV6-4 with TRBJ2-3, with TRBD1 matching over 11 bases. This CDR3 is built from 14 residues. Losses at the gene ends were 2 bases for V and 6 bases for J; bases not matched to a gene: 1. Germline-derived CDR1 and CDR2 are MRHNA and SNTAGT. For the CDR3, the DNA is TGTGCCAGCAGTGACGGACAGGGGGCCGATACGCAGTATTTT. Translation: CASSDGQGADTQYF.

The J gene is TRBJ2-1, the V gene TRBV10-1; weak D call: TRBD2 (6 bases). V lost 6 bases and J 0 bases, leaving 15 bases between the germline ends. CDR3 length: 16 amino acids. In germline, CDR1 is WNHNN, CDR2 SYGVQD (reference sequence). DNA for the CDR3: TGCGCCAGCAGCCCGACTAGTCCAAGCTCCTACAATGAGCAGTTCTTC. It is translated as CASSPTSPSSYNEQFF.

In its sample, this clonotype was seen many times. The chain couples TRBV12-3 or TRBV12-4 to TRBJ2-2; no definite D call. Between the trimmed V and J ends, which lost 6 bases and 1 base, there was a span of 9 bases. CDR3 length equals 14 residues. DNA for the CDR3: TGTGCCAGCAGGCCCATCGGGAACACCGGGGAGCTGTTTTTT. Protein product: CASRPIGNTGELFF.

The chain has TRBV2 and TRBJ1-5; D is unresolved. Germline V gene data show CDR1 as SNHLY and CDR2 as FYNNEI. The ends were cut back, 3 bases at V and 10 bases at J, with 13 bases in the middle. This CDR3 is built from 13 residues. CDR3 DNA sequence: TGTGCCAGCAGTGAGACGGGCCCGACACCCCAGCATTTT. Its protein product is CASSETGPTPQHF.

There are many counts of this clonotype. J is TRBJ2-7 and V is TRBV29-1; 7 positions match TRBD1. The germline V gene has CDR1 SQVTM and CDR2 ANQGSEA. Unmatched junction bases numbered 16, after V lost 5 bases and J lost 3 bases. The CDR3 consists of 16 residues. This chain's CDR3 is CSVISRQGEEGYEQYF. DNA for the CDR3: TGCAGCGTTATATCAAGACAGGGTGAGGAAGGCTACGAGCAGTACTTC.

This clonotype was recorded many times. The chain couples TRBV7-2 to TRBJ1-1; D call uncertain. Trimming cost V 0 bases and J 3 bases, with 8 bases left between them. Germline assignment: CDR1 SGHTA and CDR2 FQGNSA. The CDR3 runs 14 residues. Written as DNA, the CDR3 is TGTGCCAGCAGCTTAGCCCCAGACTACACTGAAGCTTTCTTT. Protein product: CASSLAPDYTEAFF. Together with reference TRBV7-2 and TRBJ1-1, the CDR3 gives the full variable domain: GAGVSQSPSNKVTEKGKDVELRCDPISGHTALYWYRQSLGQGLEFLIYFQGNSAPDKSGLPSDRFSAERTGGSVSTLTIQRTQQEDSAVYLCASSLAPDYTEAFFGQGTRLTVV.